This TCR beta chain was obtained from a study of cytomegalovirus exposure and HLA in healthy donors. On the study more broadly: In an earlier analysis, approximately 120 million unique TCR beta sequences were found from some 200 million T cells.

CDR1 and CDR2 (germline): MGHRA, YSYEKL. The CDR3 has 14 residues. With 3 bases removed from V and 2 bases from J, the gap between germline ends came to 10 bases. Amplification used 60 Vbeta primers and 13 Jbeta primers. Using immunoSEQ multiplex PCR, the repertoire was profiled, and TCRdb retains in-frame clones only, with some absent. The table shows around 190,000 clones, with 75% to 85% occurring only once. The TCR originated in a woman aged 50 to 65 in good health and CMV-seronegative. Specimen: PBMCs. The V gene is TRBV4-1, the J gene TRBJ2-5; maybe TRBD1 (5 bases). DNA of the CDR3: TGCGCCAGCAGCCACCCAGACAGACAAGAGACCCAGTACTTC. It codes for CASSHPDRQETQYF.